Here is one T cell receptor (beta chain) with its context. The repertoire was sequenced with immunoSEQ multiplex PCR; TCRdb's copy has only in-frame clones and lacks some. The sample has around 1.1 million clones, roughly 80% seen once; the top ten hold roughly 0.83%. This sample was taken from a study of shared clonotypes between healthy human individuals. Study summary: A donor's plate count was three for CD4 naive and three for CD4 memory; CD8 naive had two and CD8 memory one.

The CDR3 consists of 18 residues. V trimming: 5 bases; J trimming: 4 bases; junction bases outside the gene matches: 12. Germline V CDR1 and CDR2: MNHEY, SMNVEV (reference sequence). The sequence derives from a man aged 18-30 years in good health. Some clones in this sample may be carry-over from other donors' samples. Sequences were obtained from memory CD4+ T cells from PBMCs. Subset given: CD45RA-negative fraction. The J gene is TRBJ2-1, the V gene TRBV27; 12 bases are shared with TRBD2. The CDR3 DNA follows: TGTGCCAGCAGTAAATCGACTAGCGGGAGACTTCAATACAATGAGCAGTTCTTC. This codes for CASSKSTSGRLQYNEQFF.